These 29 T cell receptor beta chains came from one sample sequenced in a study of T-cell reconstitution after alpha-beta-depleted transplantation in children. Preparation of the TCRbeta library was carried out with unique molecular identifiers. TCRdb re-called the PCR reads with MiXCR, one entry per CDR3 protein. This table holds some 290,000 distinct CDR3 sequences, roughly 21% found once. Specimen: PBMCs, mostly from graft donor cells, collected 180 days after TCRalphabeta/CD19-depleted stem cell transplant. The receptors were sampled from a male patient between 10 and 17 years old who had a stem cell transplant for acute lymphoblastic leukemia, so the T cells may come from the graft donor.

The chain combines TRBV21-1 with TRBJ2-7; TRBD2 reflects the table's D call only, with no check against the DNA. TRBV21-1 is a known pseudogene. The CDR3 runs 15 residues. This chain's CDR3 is CASSKALTGGYEQYF. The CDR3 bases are TGTGCCAGCAGCAAAGCGCTGACGGGAGGCTACGAGCAGTACTTC.

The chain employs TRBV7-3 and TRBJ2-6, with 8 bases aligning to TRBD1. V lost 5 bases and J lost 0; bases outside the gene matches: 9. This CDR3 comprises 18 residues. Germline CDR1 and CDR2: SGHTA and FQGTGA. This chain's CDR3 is CASSQTGTGSSGANVLTF. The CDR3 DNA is TGTGCCAGCAGCCAAACCGGGACAGGAAGCTCTGGGGCCAACGTCCTGACTTTC.

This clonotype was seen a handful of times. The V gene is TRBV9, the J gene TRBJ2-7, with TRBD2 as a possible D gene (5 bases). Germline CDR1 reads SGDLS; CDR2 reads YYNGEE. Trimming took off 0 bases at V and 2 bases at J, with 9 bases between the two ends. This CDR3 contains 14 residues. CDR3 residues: CASSVGLAPYEQYF. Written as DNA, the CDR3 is TGTGCCAGCAGCGTAGGCCTAGCCCCCTACGAGCAGTACTTC.

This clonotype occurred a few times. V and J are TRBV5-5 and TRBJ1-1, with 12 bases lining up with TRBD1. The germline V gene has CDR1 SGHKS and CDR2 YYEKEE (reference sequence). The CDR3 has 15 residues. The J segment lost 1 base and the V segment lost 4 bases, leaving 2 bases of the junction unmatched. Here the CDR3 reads CASSQGQGANTEAFF. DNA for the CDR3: TGTGCCAGCAGCCAGGGACAGGGGGCGAACACTGAAGCTTTCTTT.

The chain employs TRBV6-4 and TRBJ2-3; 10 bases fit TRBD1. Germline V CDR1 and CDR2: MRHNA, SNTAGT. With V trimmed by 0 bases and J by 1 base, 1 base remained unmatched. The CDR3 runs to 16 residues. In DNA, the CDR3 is TGTGCCAGCAGTGACTCTGGGACAGGGGGCACAGATACGCAGTATTTT. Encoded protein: CASSDSGTGGTDTQYF.

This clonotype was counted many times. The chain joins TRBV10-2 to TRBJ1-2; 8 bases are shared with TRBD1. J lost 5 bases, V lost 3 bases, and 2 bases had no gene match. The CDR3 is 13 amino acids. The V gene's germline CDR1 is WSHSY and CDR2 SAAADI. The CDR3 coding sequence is TGCGCCAGCAGTGACAACAGGGGGTATGGCTACACCTTC. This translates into CASSDNRGYGYTF.

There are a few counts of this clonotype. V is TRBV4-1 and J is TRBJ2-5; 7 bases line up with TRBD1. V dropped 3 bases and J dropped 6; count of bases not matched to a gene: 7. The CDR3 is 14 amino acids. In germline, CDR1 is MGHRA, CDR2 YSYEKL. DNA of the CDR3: TGCGCCAGCAGCCACCCGGGACAGAGAAAGACCCAGTACTTC. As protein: CASSHPGQRKTQYF.

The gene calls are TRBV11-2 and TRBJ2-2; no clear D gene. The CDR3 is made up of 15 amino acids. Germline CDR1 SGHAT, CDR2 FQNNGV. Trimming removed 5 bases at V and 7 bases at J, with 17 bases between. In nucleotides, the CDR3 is TGTGCCAGCAGCCCCCGACCGGATACCTACGGGGAGCTGTTTTTT. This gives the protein CASSPRPDTYGELFF.

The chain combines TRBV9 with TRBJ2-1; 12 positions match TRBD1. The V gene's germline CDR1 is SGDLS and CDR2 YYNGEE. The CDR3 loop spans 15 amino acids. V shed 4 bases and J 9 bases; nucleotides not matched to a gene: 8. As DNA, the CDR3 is TGTGCCAGCAGCTATCCCGGGACAGGGGGCGGTGAGCAGTTCTTC. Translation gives CASSYPGTGGGEQFF.

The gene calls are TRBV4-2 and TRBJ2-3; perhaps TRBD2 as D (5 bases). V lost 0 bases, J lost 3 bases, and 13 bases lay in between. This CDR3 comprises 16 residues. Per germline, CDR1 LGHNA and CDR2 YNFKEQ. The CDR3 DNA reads TGTGCCAGCAGCCAAGACCGAGGGCCGCGAACAGATACGCAGTATTTT. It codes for CASSQDRGPRTDTQYF.

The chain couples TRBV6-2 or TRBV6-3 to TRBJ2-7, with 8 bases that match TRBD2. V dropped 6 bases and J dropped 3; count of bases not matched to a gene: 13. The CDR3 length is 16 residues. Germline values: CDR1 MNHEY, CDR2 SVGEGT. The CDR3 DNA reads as TGTGCCAGCAGCCCCGGGGGAAGCGGGAGACGCTACGAGCAGTACTTC. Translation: CASSPGGSGRRYEQYF.

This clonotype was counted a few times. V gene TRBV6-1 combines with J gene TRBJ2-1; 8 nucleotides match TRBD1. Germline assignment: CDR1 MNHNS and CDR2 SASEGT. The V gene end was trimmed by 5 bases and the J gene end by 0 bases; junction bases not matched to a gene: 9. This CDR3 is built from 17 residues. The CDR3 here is CASSRLTGESSYNEQFF. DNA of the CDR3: TGTGCCAGCAGTAGACTGACAGGGGAGAGCTCCTACAATGAGCAGTTCTTC.

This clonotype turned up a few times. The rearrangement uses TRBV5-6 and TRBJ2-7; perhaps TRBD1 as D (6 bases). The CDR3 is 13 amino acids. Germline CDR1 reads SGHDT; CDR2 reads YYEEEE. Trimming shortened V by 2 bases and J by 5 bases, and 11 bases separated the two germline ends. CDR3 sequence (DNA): TGTGCCAGCAGCTTCCAACAGGGCCACGAGCAGTACTTC. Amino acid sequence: CASSFQQGHEQYF.

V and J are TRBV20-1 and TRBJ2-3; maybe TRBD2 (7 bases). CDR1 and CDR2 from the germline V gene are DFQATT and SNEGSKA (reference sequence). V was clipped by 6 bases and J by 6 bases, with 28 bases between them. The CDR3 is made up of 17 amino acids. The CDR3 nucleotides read TGCAGTGCAGCCCTTCGGGGGCGGGGAGGGATGAGTGATACGCAGTATTTT. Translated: CSAALRGRGGMSDTQYF.

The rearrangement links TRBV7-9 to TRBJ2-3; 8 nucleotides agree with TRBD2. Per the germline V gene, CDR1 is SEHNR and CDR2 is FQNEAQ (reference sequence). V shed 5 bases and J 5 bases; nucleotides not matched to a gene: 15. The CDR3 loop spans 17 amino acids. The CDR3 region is CASSEGLAGIGRDTQYF. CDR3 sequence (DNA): TGTGCCAGCAGCGAAGGACTAGCTGGGATTGGAAGAGATACGCAGTATTTT.

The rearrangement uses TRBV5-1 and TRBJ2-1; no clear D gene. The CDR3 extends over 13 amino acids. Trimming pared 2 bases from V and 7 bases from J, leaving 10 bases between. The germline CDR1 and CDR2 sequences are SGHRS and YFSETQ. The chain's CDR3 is CASSLSARNEQFF. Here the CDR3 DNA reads TGCGCCAGCAGCTTATCGGCCCGTAATGAGCAGTTCTTC.

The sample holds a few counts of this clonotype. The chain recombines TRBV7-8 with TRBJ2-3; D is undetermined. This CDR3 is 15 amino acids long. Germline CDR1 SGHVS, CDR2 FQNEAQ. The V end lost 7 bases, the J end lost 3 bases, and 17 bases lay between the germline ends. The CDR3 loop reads CASTPYRAKTDTQYF. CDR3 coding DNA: TGTGCCAGCACCCCGTATCGGGCGAAAACAGATACGCAGTATTTT.

CDR3: CASSYLSGRAADTQYF. The DNA for the CDR3 is TGTGCCAGCAGTTACCTTAGCGGGAGGGCCGCAGATACGCAGTATTTT. The rearrangement links TRBV6-5 to TRBJ2-3, with 11 bases identical to TRBD2. J was trimmed by 4 bases and V by 2 bases; bases with no gene match: 5. The CDR3 has 16 amino acids. Germline V gene sequence: CDR1 MNHEY, CDR2 SVGAGI.

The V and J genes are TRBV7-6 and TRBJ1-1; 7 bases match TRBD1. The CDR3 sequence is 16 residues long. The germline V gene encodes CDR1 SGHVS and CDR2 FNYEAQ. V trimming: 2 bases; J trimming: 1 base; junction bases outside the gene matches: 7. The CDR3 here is CASSLMRGQGNTEAFF. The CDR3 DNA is TGTGCCAGCAGCTTAATGAGGGGGCAAGGGAACACTGAAGCTTTCTTT.

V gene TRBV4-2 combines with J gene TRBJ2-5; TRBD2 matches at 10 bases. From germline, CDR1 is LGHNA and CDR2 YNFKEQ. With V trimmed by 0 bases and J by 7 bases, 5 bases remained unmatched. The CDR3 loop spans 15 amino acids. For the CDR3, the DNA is TGTGCCAGCAGCCAAGATGGGAGCGGGAGGGCGACCCAGTACTTC. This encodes CASSQDGSGRATQYF.

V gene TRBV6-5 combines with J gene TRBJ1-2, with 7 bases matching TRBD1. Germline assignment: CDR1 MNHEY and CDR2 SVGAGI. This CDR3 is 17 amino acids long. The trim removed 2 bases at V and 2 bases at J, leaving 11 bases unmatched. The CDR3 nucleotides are TGTGCCAGCAGTTACACCGGCCTTGTGACAGGGAACTATGGCTACACCTTC. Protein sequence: CASSYTGLVTGNYGYTF.

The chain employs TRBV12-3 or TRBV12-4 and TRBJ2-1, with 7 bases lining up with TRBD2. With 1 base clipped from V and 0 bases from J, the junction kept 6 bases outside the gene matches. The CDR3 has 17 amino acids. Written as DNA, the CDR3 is TGTGCCAGCAGTTTAGAAGGCGGGAGCGTCTCCTACAATGAGCAGTTCTTC. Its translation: CASSLEGGSVSYNEQFF.

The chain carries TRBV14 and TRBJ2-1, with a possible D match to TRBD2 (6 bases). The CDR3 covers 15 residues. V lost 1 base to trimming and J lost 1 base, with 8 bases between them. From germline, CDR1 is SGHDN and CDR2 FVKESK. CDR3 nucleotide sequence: TGTGCCAGCAGCCAAGTCCGGGGGTCCTACAATGAGCAGTTCTTC. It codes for CASSQVRGSYNEQFF.

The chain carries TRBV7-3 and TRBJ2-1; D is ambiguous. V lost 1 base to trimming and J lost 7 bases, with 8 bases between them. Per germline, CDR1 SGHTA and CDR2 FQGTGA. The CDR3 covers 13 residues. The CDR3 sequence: CASSLSLRNEQFF. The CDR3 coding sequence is TGTGCCAGCAGCTTAAGTCTGAGGAATGAGCAGTTCTTC.

CDR3 protein: CASSLLQSSYNEQFF. The DNA of the CDR3 is TGTGCCAGTAGCCTCCTTCAGAGCTCCTACAATGAGCAGTTCTTC. This rearrangement joins TRBV19 to TRBJ2-1; D unclear. The ends were cut back, 6 bases at V and 0 bases at J, with 12 bases in the middle. CDR1 LNHDA and CDR2 SQIVND come from the germline V gene (reference sequence). CDR3 length: 15 amino acids.

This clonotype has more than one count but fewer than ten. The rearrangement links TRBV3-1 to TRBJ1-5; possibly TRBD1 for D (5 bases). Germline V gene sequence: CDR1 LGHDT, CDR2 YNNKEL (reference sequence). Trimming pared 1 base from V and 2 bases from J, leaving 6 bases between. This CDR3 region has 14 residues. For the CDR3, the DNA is TGTGCCAGCAGCCAAGGGGACGGCAATCAGCCCCAGCATTTT. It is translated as CASSQGDGNQPQHF.

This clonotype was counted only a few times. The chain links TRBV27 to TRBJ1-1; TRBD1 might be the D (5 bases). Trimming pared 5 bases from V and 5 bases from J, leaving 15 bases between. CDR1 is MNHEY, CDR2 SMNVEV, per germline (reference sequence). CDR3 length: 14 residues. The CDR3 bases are TGTGCCAGCAGTCGCCAGGGTTTAGGGACTGAAGCTTTCTTT. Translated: CASSRQGLGTEAFF.

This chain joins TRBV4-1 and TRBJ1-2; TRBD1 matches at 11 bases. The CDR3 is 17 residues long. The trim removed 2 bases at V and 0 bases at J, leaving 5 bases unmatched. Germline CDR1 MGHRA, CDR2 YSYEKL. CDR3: CASSQPGQGVSNYGYTF. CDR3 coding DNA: TGCGCCAGCAGCCAACCGGGACAGGGGGTTTCTAACTATGGCTACACCTTC.

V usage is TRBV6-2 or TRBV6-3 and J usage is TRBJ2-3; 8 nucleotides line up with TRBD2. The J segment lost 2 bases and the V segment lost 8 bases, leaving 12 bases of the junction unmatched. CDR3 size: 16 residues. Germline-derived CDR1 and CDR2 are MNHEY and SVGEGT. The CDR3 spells CASPPRLAGITDTQYF. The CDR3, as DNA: TGTGCCAGCCCACCCAGATTAGCGGGGATCACAGATACGCAGTATTTT.